The 10 T cell receptor beta chains reported below all come from one sample, sequenced in a study of Graves' ophthalmopathy and Graves' hyperthyroidism. Amplification of the TCR beta CDR3 regions used RNA transcripts (as template). An initial RT-PCR round employing HTBI primers preceded a second-round multiplex PCR. From the multiplex PCR reads, TCRdb called clonotypes with MiXCR, one entry per CDR3 protein. Among tens of thousands of distinct CDR3 sequences, less than 65% were seen once, and the ten largest hold around 4.5%. The material sequenced was peripheral blood. Receptors originate from an adult woman with Graves' ophthalmopathy.

Turning to this clonotype: A much larger clone differs by one base, so this may be a read error. This chain connects TRBV10-2 to TRBJ2-7; possible D gene TRBD1, 6 bases. The CDR3 totals 14 residues. Germline V gene data show CDR1 as WSHSY and CDR2 as SAAADI. The CDR3 DNA reads as TGTGCCACCACGAGAGGGGGAGCCCCGGGCGAGCAGTACTTC. Translating it yields CATTRGGAPGEQYF.

The chain is built from TRBV29-1 and TRBJ2-5; 9 positions match TRBD2. Germline V gene sequence: CDR1 SQVTM, CDR2 ANQGSEA. The CDR3 loop spans 14 amino acids. V lost 6 bases and J lost 2; bases outside the gene matches: 7. The CDR3 DNA follows: TGCAGCGTAGGGGCGGGAGGGGTTCAAGAGACCCAGTACTTC. Translation: CSVGAGGVQETQYF.

This clonotype was seen many times. The genes are TRBV27 and TRBJ1-5; 8 bases are shared with TRBD1. Germline V gene sequence: CDR1 MNHEY, CDR2 SMNVEV (reference sequence). Losses at the gene ends were 6 bases for V and 7 bases for J; bases not matched to a gene: 8. CDR3 size: 14 residues. CDR3 region: CASSPDRGSQPQHF. The CDR3 coding sequence is TGTGCCAGCAGCCCAGACAGGGGTTCGCAGCCCCAGCATTTT.

This sequence joins TRBV25-1 and TRBJ2-7, with 8 bases aligning to TRBD2. This CDR3 region has 16 residues. V trimming: 4 bases; J trimming: 3 bases; junction bases outside the gene matches: 11. Germline values: CDR1 MGHDK, CDR2 SYGVNS. The DNA of the CDR3 is TGTGCCAGCAGTGCCGAGGAGAGCGGGAGTATCTACGAGCAGTACTTC. This encodes CASSAEESGSIYEQYF.

The genes are TRBV7-2 and TRBJ2-7; D is tentatively TRBD1 or TRBD2 (5 bases each). The V end lost 5 bases, the J end lost 1 base, and 12 bases lay between the germline ends. Germline V gene sequence: CDR1 SGHTA, CDR2 FQGNSA. The CDR3 length is 14 residues. In nucleotides, the CDR3 is TGTGCCAGCAGCCTCGGGACGGCTTCCTACGAGCAGTACTTC. Amino acid sequence: CASSLGTASYEQYF. Using reference TRBV7-2 and TRBJ2-7 for the parts outside the CDR3, the full variable domain is GAGVSQSPSNKVTEKGKDVELRCDPISGHTALYWYRQSLGQGLEFLIYFQGNSAPDKSGLPSDRFSAERTGGSVSTLTIQRTQQEDSAVYLCASSLGTASYEQYFGPGTRLTVT.

This clonotype was seen a single time. The chain combines TRBV19 with TRBJ1-6; 8 positions match TRBD1. V lost 6 bases, J lost 10 bases, and 8 bases stayed unmatched. The CDR3 runs to 14 residues. From germline, CDR1 is LNHDA and CDR2 SQIVND (reference sequence). The CDR3 sequence: CASRDGQGRSPLHF. For the CDR3, the DNA is TGTGCCAGTAGAGACGGACAGGGAAGATCACCCCTCCACTTT.

This clonotype appeared many times. V is TRBV19 and J is TRBJ1-2, with D hard to call. The germline V gene has CDR1 LNHDA and CDR2 SQIVND (reference sequence). This CDR3 region has 13 residues. Trimming took off 2 bases at V and 1 base at J, with 5 bases between the two ends. The CDR3: CASSILVNYGYTF. The CDR3 DNA sequence: TGTGCCAGTAGTATATTGGTTAACTATGGCTACACCTTC.

The chain links TRBV7-9 to TRBJ2-3; D is possibly TRBD2 (7 bases). CDR1 SEHNR and CDR2 FQNEAQ come from the germline V gene (reference sequence). The CDR3 loop spans 19 amino acids. V was shortened by 5 bases and J by 7 bases, with 31 bases between the two germline ends. CDR3 residues: CASSMTSGASGGGRNTQYF. Written as DNA, the CDR3 is TGTGCCAGCAGCATGACCTCCGGGGCTAGCGGAGGGGGTAGAAATACGCAGTATTTT.

Comment on this clonotype: Germline is not matched at one junction end, which may reflect a read error. The chain is built from TRBV6-1 and TRBJ2-5, with 9 bases that match TRBD1. The V gene's germline CDR1 is MNHNS and CDR2 SASEGT. The CDR3 runs 14 residues. CDR3 nucleotide sequence: TGTGTCAGCAGTTTAGGACAGGGGCAAGAGGCCCAGTACTTC. Translating it yields CVSSLGQGQEAQYF.

This clonotype was picked up many times. V usage is TRBV6-6 and J usage is TRBJ2-5, with 8 bases fitting TRBD2. This CDR3 is 16 amino acids long. Germline V gene sequence: CDR1 MNHNY, CDR2 SVGAGI (reference sequence). V lost 6 bases, J lost 5 bases, and 14 bases stayed unmatched. The CDR3 bases are TGTGCCAGCAGGGGACTAGAGATGTGGATACGCGAGACCCAGTACTTC. It specifies CASRGLEMWIRETQYF.